This T cell receptor beta chain was obtained from a study of cytomegalovirus exposure and HLA in healthy donors. Study as a whole: Of roughly 400 genotyped donors, roughly 81% grouped in the Caucasian-associated ancestry cluster. Findings of the study overall: Available immune exposure information was restricted to CMV serostatus only. TRBV6-2, TRBV6-3 and other indistinguishable V segments were excluded. Per a prior analysis, the majority of TCR beta V segments were productive roughly 90% or roughly 30% of the time.

PCR primers comprised 60 Vbeta and 13 Jbeta primers. Sequenced by immunoSEQ multiplex PCR; TCRdb stores in-frame clones only, minus some. The sample has some 140,000 clones; more than 75% are singletons. The CDR3 consists of 17 residues. J was trimmed by 11 bases and V by 3 bases; bases with no gene match: 13. CDR1 and CDR2 from the germline V gene are LGHNA and YNFKEQ. This clone was picked up a small number of times. Its cognate antigen is unknown. What was sequenced was PBMCs. The chain combines TRBV4-2 with TRBJ1-4, with 12 bases lining up with TRBD1. The clonotype comes from a young man in good health and CMV-seropositive. In DNA, the CDR3 is TGTGCCAGCAGCCAGAAACCCCGGGACAGGGGGCAGGGCAAACTGTTTTTT. This translates into CASSQKPRDRGQGKLFF.